This T cell receptor beta chain was identified during a study of blood T cell repertoires in COVID-19. Study-wide context: Collection of acute and convalescent COVID-19 samples took place in the United States, Italy and Spain.

TCRdb keeps only in-frame clones here, not all; method: immunoSEQ multiplex PCR. This table holds over 150,000 clones, more than 75% found once. CDR1 and CDR2 from the germline V gene are SGHAT and FQNNGV. Trimming took 1 base from V and 5 from J, leaving 12 bases between them. This CDR3 has 14 residues. This TCR derives from a middle-aged man who had recovered from COVID-19. Sequencing input: peripheral blood. This sequence joins TRBV11-2 and TRBJ2-7; weak D call: TRBD2 (6 bases). This chain's CDR3 is CASSLGTAGNEQYF. For the CDR3, the DNA is TGTGCCAGCAGCTTAGGGACCGCGGGGAACGAGCAGTACTTC.